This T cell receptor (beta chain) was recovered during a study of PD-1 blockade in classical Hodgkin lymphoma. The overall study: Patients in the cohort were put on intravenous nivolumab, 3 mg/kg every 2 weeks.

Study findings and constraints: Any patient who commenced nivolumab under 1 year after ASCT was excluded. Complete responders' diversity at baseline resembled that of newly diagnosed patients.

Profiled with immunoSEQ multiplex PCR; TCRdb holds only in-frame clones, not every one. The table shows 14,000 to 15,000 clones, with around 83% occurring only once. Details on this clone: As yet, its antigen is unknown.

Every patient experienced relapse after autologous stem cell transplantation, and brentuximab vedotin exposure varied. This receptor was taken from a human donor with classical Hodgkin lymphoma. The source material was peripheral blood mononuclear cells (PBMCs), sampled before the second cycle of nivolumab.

The DNA of the CDR3 is TGCAGTGCTAGAGATCGAGACAGATCCACCTTC. This translates into CSARDRDRSTF. The V call is TRBV20-1, the J call TRBJ1-2, with D possibly TRBD1 on 5 matching bases. The CDR3 contains 11 residues. Germline-derived CDR1 and CDR2 are DFQATT and SNEGSKA (reference sequence). Trimming removed 0 bases at V and 13 bases at J, with 12 bases between.